Listed below are T cell receptor beta chains from one sample, sequenced in a study of T cells after yellow fever vaccination. TCRdb re-analysed the 5' RACE reads in MiXCR, keeping a single row per CDR3 protein. The sample has some 70,000 distinct CDR3 sequences; around 7% are singletons. The specimen was CD8+ T cells sorted from PBMCs, collected 45 days after the first yellow fever vaccination. The receptors originated from a young man who received the YFV17D yellow fever vaccine. Each CDR3 is given with its conserved first and last residue. D genes are given only for firm matches. Rows may omit the clone size; those that give it use once, few, many or a size class.

TRBD2	many	TRBV18	TRBJ2-3	TGTGCCAGCTCATTCTGGACTAGCGATACGCAGTATTTT	CASSFWTSDTQYF
TRBD1	many	TRBV20-1	TRBJ2-1	TGCAGTGCTTTACGGACAGGTCGAGAGCAGTTCTTC	CSALRTGREQFF
TRBD1	many	TRBV27	TRBJ2-3	TGTGCCACCCGGGACAGGGGGTGGGCAGATACGCAGTATTTT	CATRDRGWADTQYF
TRBD2	few	TRBV20-1	TRBJ2-7	TGCAGTGCTCCCGGTATCTTAGCGGGGGCCATCTACGAGCAGTACTTC	CSAPGILAGAIYEQYF
TRBD2	few	TRBV7-6	TRBJ2-3	TGTGCCAGCAGCTTAGGGACTAGCGGATACACAGATACGCAGTATTTT	CASSLGTSGYTDTQYF
TRBD2	.	TRBV23-1	TRBJ2-3	TGCGCCAGCAGTCAGAGTCCCACTAGCGGGGGCCCTCAAACGCAGTATTTT	CASSQSPTSGGPQTQYF
.	many	TRBV4-3	TRBJ2-3	TGCGCCAGCAGCCACTGGACAGAGACTAGCACAGATACGCAGTATTTT	CASSHWTETSTDTQYF
.	few	TRBV5-4	TRBJ1-2	TGTGCCAGCAGCTTCGAAGGCTATGGCTACACCTTC	CASSFEGYGYTF
.	few	TRBV12-3/TRBV12-4	TRBJ2-5	TGTGCCAGCAGTTTTGACCCGGGGTTAGAGACCCAGTACTTC	CASSFDPGLETQYF
.	few	TRBV5-1	TRBJ2-5	TGCGCCAGCAGCTTGTTTGTAGGGGAGACCCAGTACTTC	CASSLFVGETQYF
.	many	TRBV5-1	TRBJ2-1	TGCGCCAGCAGCCCGACAGGACCCCTCGGCAATGAGCAGTTCTTC	CASSPTGPLGNEQFF
.	.	TRBV4-1	TRBJ2-7	TGCGCCAGCAGCCAGCCGTCGCCTCAAAGCTCCTACGAGCAGTACTTC	CASSQPSPQSSYEQYF
.	many	TRBV7-9	TRBJ1-1	TGTGCCAGCAGCTTAGCTTGGGGTGATAGTACTGAAGCTTTCTTT	CASSLAWGDSTEAFF
TRBD1	.	TRBV4-1	TRBJ1-2	TGCGCCAGCAGCGCCCCCGGGACAGTCCCAGCGTATGGCTACACCTTC	CASSAPGTVPAYGYTF
.	few	TRBV3-1	TRBJ1-5	TGTGCCAGCAGCCAGGGGACGTTCAGCAATCAGCCCCAGCATTTT	CASSQGTFSNQPQHF
.	many	TRBV7-2	TRBJ2-7	TGTGCCAGCAGCCTGGGCGGGGACTCCTACGAGCAGTACTTC	CASSLGGDSYEQYF
TRBD2	many	TRBV2	TRBJ2-3	TGTGCCAGCACCAAATATCGGGCCGGGACTAGGTCAACAGATACGCAGTATTTT	CASTKYRAGTRSTDTQYF
.	.	TRBV13	TRBJ2-3	TGTGCCAGCAGCCCCTCGGATTCGGCAGATACGCAGTATTTT	CASSPSDSADTQYF
TRBD2	.	TRBV9	TRBJ2-3	TGTGCCAGCAGCGTCCAACTAGCGGGGTCGGCAGATACGCAGTATTTT	CASSVQLAGSADTQYF
.	many	TRBV7-7	TRBJ2-1	TGTGCTAGCAGCTTAGCGTGGGGGGACTCCTACAATGAGCAGTTCTTC	CASSLAWGDSYNEQFF
.	many	TRBV6-5	TRBJ2-1	TGTGCCAGCAGTTATAAGGGGTTCAATGAGCAGTTCTTC	CASSYKGFNEQFF
.	.	TRBV9	TRBJ2-7	TGTGCCAGCAGCGTAGGAGGAGGGGGTGAGCAGTACTTC	CASSVGGGGEQYF
.	many	TRBV7-9	TRBJ2-3	TGTGCCAGCAGACGAGGACGGTATACGCAGTATTTT	CASRRGRYTQYF
TRBD1	.	TRBV24-1	TRBJ1-2	TGTGCCACCAGTGATCCGTCCCGGGACAGGGGTGAGGGCTACACCTTC	CATSDPSRDRGEGYTF
.	.	TRBV7-9	TRBJ2-7	TGTGCCAGCAGCCAGACCCACGGGCCAAACTACGAGCAGTACTTC	CASSQTHGPNYEQYF
TRBD2	many	TRBV6-1	TRBJ2-5	TGTGCCAGCAGTCGGACTAGCGGGGAAGAGACCCAGTACTTC	CASSRTSGEETQYF
.	.	TRBV9	TRBJ1-2	TGTGCCAGCAGCGTAGGTCTCGCTAACTATGGCTACACCTTC	CASSVGLANYGYTF
.	many	TRBV4-2	TRBJ2-5	TGTGCCAGCAGCCAAGGACGGGCGGGGGAGACCCAGTACTTC	CASSQGRAGETQYF
TRBD1	many	TRBV5-5	TRBJ2-7	TGTGCCAGCAGCCCCCAGACAGGGGGCGCGGGCGAGCAGTACTTC	CASSPQTGGAGEQYF
TRBD1	few	TRBV7-6	TRBJ2-7	TGTGCCAGCAGCTTAGCAAGGACAGGGATGTACGAGCAGTACTTC	CASSLARTGMYEQYF
TRBD1	many	TRBV11-2	TRBJ2-2	TGTGCCAGCAGTTCCACCGGGACAGCCCTTTTTTTCACCGGGGAGCTGTTTTTT	CASSSTGTALFFTGELFF
TRBD2	many	TRBV29-1	TRBJ2-4	TGCAGCGTATTGGGGGGGACCAAAAACATTCAGTACTTC	CSVLGGTKNIQYF
.	many	TRBV5-1	TRBJ1-3	TGCGCCAGCAGTTGGGGGACTGGAAACACCATATATTTT	CASSWGTGNTIYF
.	many	TRBV27	TRBJ1-5	TGTGCCAGCAGTTCGGACAGAGACAATCAGCCCCAGCATTTT	CASSSDRDNQPQHF
TRBD1	many	TRBV19	TRBJ1-6	TGTGCCAGTAGTGAGGTGGGACAGGGCCCCTATAATTCACCCCTCCACTTT	CASSEVGQGPYNSPLHF
.	few	TRBV19	TRBJ2-2	TGTGCCAGTAGTGTGGCAGGGGGGGGCACCGGGGAGCTGTTTTTT	CASSVAGGGTGELFF
.	.	TRBV7-8	TRBJ2-5	TGTGCCAGCAGCTTGGTTCACCGGGGTCCAAAAGAGACCCAGTACTTC	CASSLVHRGPKETQYF
.	many	TRBV7-9	TRBJ2-5	TGTGCCAGCAGCTTCGGACAGAACCAAGAGACCCAGTACTTC	CASSFGQNQETQYF
TRBD2	.	TRBV11-2	TRBJ2-5	TGTGCCAGCAGCTTGGGGAGGCGGGGGGGGAAGGAGACCCAGTACTTC	CASSLGRRGGKETQYF
.	many	TRBV5-1	TRBJ2-1	TGCGCCAGCAGCTTGTCAGGGAATGGCTTCAATGAGCAGTTCTTC	CASSLSGNGFNEQFF
.	many	TRBV27	TRBJ2-4	TGTGCCAGCAGTAGCAGGGGCTGGAACATTCAGTACTTC	CASSSRGWNIQYF
TRBD2	.	TRBV12-3/TRBV12-4	TRBJ2-5	TGTGCCTGCTGTTCCGGGACTAGCGGGGTCCTGCCGGAGGAGACCCAGTACTTC	CACCSGTSGVLPEETQYF
TRBD1	few	TRBV4-1	TRBJ2-5	TGCGCCAGCAGCCACGCCGGTACAGGGGGCGCCGGGACCCAGTACTTC	CASSHAGTGGAGTQYF
.	many	TRBV6-2/TRBV6-3	TRBJ2-2	TGTGCCAGCGGACTGGCGAACACCGGGGAGCTGTTTTTT	CASGLANTGELFF
TRBD2	many	TRBV7-6	TRBJ2-1	TGTGCCAGCAGCTTAGTCAGGGGACTAGCGGGGAACAATGAGCAGTTCTTC	CASSLVRGLAGNNEQFF
.	many	TRBV28	TRBJ2-2	TGTGCCAGCAGTCTAGGGGCAGGGACCGGGGAGCTGTTTTTT	CASSLGAGTGELFF
TRBD1	many	TRBV5-1	TRBJ2-2	TGCGCCAGCAGCTTCGGACAGGGGAACACCGGGGAGCTGTTTTTT	CASSFGQGNTGELFF
.	many	TRBV3-1	TRBJ2-2	TGTGCCAGCAGCCAAGGGACTCCGAGGCAGGGGACCACCGGGGAGCTGTTTTTT	CASSQGTPRQGTTGELFF